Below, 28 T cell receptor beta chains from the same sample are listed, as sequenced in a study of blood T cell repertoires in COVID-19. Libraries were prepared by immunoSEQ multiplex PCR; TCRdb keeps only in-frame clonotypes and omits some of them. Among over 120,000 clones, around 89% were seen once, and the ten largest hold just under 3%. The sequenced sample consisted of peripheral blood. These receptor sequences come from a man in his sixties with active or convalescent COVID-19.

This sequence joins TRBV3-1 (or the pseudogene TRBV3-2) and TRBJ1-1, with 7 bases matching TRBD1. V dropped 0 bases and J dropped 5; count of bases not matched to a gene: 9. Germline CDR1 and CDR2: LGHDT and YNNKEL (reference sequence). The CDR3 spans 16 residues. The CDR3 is CASSQDLGQGGTEAFF. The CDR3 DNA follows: TGTGCCAGCAGCCAAGATCTCGGTCAGGGGGGTACTGAAGCTTTCTTT.

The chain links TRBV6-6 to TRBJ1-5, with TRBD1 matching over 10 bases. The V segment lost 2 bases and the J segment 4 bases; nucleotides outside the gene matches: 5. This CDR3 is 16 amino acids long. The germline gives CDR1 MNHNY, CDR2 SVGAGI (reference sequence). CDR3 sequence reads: CASSYPGQGWNQPQHF. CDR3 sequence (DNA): TGTGCCAGCAGTTACCCGGGACAGGGGTGGAATCAGCCCCAGCATTTT.

The CDR3 coding sequence is TGTGCCAGCAGCTTGGGTGGGGGAGGAGGTAATCAGCCCCAGCATTTT. Its protein is CASSLGGGGGNQPQHF. The chain carries TRBV5-4 and TRBJ1-5; weak D call: TRBD1 (5 bases). V shed 0 bases and J shed 4 bases, with 14 bases lying between them. The germline V gene encodes CDR1 SGHNT and CDR2 YYREEE (reference sequence). This CDR3 is 16 amino acids long.

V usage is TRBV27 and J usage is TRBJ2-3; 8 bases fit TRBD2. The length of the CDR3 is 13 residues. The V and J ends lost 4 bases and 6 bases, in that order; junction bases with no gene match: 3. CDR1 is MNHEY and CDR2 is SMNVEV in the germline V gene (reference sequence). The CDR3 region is CASSSRLADTQYF. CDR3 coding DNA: TGTGCCAGCAGTTCGCGACTAGCGGATACGCAGTATTTT.

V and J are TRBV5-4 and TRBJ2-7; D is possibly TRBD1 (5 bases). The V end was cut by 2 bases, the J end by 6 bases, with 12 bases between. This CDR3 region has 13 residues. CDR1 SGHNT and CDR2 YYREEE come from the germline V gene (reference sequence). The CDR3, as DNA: TGTGCCAGCAGCTTAACAGGTATGGGCGAGCAGTACTTC. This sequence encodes CASSLTGMGEQYF.

The chain's CDR3 is CASSFSGGKTDTQYF. CDR3 DNA: TGTGCCAGCAGCTTTAGCGGGGGGAAAACAGATACGCAGTATTTT. The rearrangement uses TRBV7-2 and TRBJ2-3, with 10 bases lining up with TRBD2. Germline V CDR1 and CDR2: SGHTA, FQGNSA. The junction had 3 bases not matched to a gene; V was cut back by 3 bases and J by 3 bases. The CDR3 runs 15 residues. Together with reference TRBV7-2 and TRBJ2-3, the CDR3 gives the full variable domain: GAGVSQSPSNKVTEKGKDVELRCDPISGHTALYWYRQSLGQGLEFLIYFQGNSAPDKSGLPSDRFSAERTGGSVSTLTIQRTQQEDSAVYLCASSFSGGKTDTQYFGPGTRLTVL.

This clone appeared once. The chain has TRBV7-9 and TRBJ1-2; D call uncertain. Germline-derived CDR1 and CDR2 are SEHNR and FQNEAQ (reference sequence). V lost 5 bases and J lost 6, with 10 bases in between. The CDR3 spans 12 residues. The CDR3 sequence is CASSATINGYTF. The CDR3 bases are TGTGCCAGCAGCGCGACTATTAATGGCTACACCTTC.

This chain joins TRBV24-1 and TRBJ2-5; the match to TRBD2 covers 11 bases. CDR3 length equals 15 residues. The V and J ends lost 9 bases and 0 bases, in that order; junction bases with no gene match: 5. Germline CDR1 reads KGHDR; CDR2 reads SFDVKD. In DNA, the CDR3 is TGTGCCACCGGAACTAGCGGGGGTAACCAAGAGACCCAGTACTTC. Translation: CATGTSGGNQETQYF.

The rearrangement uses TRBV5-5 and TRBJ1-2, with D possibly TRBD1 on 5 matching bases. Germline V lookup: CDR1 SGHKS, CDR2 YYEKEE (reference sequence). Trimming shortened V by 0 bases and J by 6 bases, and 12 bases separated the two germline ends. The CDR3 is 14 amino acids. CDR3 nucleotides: TGTGCCAGCAGCTTGGAAGTAGGGGTCCATGGCTACACCTTC. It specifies CASSLEVGVHGYTF.

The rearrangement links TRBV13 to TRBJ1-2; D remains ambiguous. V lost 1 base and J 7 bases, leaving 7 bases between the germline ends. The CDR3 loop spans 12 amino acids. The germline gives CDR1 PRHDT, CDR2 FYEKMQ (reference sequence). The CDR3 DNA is TGTGCCAGCAGCTTAGCAGGTGCTGGCTACACCTTC. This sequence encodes CASSLAGAGYTF.

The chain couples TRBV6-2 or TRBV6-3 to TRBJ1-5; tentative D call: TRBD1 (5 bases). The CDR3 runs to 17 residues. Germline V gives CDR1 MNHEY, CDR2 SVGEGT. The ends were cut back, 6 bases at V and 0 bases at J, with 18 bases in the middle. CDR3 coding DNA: TGTGCCAGCAGCCGGCCATGGGGGGTTTATAGCAATCAGCCCCAGCATTTT. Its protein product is CASSRPWGVYSNQPQHF.

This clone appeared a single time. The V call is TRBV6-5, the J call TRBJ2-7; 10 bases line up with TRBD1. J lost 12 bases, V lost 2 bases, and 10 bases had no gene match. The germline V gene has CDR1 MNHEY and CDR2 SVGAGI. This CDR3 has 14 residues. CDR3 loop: CASSYVGGTGDWYF. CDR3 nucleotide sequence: TGTGCCAGCAGTTACGTGGGAGGGACAGGGGATTGGTACTTC.

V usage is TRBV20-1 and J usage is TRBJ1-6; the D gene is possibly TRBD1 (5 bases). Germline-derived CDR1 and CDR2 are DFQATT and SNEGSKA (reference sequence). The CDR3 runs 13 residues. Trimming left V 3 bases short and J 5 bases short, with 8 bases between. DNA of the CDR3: TGCAGTGCTAGTCGGGGGAATAATTCACCCCTCCACTTT. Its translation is CSASRGNNSPLHF.

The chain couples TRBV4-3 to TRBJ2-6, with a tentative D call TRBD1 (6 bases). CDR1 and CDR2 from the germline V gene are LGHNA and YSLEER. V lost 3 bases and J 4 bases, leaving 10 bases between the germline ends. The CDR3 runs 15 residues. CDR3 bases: TGCGCCAGCAGCCAGGGGACATCCGGGGCCAACGTCCTGACTTTC. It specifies CASSQGTSGANVLTF.

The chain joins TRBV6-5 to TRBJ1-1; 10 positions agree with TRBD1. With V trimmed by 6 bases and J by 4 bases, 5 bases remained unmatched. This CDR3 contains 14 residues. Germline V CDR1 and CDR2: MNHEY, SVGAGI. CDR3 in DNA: TGTGCCAGCAGGGGACAGGGGACGGGCACTGAAGCTTTCTTT. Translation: CASRGQGTGTEAFF.

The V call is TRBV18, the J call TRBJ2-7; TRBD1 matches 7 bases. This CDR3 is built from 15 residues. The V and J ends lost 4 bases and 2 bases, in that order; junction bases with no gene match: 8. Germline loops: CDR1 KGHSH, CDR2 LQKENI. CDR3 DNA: TGTGCCAGCTCACAAACCCCCCAGGGGGCCTACGAGCAGTACTTC. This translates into CASSQTPQGAYEQYF.

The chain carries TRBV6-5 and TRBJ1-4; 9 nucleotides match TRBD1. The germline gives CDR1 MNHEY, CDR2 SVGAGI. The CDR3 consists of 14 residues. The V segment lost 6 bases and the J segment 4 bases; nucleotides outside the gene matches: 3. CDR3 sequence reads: CASSRDRVNEKLFF. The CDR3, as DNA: TGTGCCAGCAGCAGGGACAGGGTTAATGAAAAACTGTTTTTT.

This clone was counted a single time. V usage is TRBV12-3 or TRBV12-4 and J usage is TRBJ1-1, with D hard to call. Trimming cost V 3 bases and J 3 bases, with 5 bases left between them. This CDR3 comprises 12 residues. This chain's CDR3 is CASSFRDTEAFF. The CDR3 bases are TGTGCCAGCAGTTTTAGAGACACTGAAGCTTTCTTT.

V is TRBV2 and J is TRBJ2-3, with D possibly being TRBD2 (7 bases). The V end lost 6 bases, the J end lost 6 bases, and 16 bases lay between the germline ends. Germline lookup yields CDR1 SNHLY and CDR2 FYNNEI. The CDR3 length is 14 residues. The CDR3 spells CASRTGAGGDTQYF. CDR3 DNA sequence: TGTGCCAGCAGGACGGGGGCCGGGGGGGATACGCAGTATTTT.

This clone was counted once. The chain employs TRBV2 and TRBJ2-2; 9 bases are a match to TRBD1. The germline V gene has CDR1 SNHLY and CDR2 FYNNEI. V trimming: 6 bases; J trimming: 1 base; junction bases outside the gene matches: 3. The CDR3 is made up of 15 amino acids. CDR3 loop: CASRETGGNTGELFF. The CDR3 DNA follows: TGTGCCAGCAGAGAGACAGGGGGGAACACCGGGGAGCTGTTTTTT. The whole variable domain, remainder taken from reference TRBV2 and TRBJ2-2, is EPEVTQTPSHQVTQMGQEVILRCVPISNHLYFYWYRQILGQKVEFLVSFYNNEISEKSEIFDDQFSVERPDGSNFTLKIRSTKLEDSAMYFCASRETGGNTGELFFGEGSRLTVL.

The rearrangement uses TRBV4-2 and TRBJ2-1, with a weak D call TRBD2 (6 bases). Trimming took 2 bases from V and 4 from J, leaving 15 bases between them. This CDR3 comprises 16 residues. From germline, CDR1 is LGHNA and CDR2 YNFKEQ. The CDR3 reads CASSQSDGGPYNEQFF. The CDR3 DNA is TGTGCCAGCAGCCAAAGCGACGGAGGGCCGTACAATGAGCAGTTCTTC.

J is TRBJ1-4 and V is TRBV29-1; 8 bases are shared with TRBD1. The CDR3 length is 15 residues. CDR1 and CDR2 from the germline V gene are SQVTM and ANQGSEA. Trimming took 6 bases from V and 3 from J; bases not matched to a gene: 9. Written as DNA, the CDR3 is TGCAGCGTCGCGGGTGGACAGGGTCCTAATGAAAAACTGTTTTTT. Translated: CSVAGGQGPNEKLFF.

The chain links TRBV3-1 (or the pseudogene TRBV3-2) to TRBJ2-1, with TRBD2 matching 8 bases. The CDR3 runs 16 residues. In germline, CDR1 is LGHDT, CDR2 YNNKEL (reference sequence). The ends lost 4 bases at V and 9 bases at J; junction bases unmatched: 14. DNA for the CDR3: TGTGCCAGCAGCCTCATCCCCGCGGGGGGTGGAAGTGAGCAGTTCTTC. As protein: CASSLIPAGGGSEQFF.

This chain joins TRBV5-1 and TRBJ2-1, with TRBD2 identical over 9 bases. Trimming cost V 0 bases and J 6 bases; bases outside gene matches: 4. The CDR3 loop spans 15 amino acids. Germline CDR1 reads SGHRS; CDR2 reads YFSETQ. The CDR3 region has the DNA TGCGCCAGCAGCTTGGCACTAGCGGGTCCCAATGAGCAGTTCTTC. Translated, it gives CASSLALAGPNEQFF.

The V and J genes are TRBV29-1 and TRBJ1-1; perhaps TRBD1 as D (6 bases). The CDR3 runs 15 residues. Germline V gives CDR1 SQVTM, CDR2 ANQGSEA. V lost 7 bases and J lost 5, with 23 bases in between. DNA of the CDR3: TGCAGCGCCAACCCTTTGACAGGTTGGTGGACTGAAGCTTTCTTT. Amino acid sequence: CSANPLTGWWTEAFF.

The CDR3 DNA is TGTGCCAGCAGGGCAGGGGTCTATGGCTACACCTTC. Protein sequence: CASRAGVYGYTF. The V gene is TRBV28, the J gene TRBJ1-2; D perhaps matches TRBD1 (6 bases). CDR1 and CDR2 from the germline V gene are MDHEN and SYDVKM. V lost 6 bases to trimming and J lost 4 bases, with 9 bases between them. The CDR3 is 12 amino acids.

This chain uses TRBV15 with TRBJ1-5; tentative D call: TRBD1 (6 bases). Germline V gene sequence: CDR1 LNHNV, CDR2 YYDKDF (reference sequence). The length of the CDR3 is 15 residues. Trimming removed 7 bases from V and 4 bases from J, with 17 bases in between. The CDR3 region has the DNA TGTGCCACCACCGAGGCGGGGGCGCGTAATCAGCCCCAGCATTTT. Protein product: CATTEAGARNQPQHF.

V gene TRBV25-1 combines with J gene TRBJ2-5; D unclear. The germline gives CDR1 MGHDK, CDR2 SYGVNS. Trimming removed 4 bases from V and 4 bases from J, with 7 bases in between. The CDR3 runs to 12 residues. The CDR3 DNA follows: TGTGCCAGCAGTGCCCCGGGAGAGACCCAGTACTTC. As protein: CASSAPGETQYF.